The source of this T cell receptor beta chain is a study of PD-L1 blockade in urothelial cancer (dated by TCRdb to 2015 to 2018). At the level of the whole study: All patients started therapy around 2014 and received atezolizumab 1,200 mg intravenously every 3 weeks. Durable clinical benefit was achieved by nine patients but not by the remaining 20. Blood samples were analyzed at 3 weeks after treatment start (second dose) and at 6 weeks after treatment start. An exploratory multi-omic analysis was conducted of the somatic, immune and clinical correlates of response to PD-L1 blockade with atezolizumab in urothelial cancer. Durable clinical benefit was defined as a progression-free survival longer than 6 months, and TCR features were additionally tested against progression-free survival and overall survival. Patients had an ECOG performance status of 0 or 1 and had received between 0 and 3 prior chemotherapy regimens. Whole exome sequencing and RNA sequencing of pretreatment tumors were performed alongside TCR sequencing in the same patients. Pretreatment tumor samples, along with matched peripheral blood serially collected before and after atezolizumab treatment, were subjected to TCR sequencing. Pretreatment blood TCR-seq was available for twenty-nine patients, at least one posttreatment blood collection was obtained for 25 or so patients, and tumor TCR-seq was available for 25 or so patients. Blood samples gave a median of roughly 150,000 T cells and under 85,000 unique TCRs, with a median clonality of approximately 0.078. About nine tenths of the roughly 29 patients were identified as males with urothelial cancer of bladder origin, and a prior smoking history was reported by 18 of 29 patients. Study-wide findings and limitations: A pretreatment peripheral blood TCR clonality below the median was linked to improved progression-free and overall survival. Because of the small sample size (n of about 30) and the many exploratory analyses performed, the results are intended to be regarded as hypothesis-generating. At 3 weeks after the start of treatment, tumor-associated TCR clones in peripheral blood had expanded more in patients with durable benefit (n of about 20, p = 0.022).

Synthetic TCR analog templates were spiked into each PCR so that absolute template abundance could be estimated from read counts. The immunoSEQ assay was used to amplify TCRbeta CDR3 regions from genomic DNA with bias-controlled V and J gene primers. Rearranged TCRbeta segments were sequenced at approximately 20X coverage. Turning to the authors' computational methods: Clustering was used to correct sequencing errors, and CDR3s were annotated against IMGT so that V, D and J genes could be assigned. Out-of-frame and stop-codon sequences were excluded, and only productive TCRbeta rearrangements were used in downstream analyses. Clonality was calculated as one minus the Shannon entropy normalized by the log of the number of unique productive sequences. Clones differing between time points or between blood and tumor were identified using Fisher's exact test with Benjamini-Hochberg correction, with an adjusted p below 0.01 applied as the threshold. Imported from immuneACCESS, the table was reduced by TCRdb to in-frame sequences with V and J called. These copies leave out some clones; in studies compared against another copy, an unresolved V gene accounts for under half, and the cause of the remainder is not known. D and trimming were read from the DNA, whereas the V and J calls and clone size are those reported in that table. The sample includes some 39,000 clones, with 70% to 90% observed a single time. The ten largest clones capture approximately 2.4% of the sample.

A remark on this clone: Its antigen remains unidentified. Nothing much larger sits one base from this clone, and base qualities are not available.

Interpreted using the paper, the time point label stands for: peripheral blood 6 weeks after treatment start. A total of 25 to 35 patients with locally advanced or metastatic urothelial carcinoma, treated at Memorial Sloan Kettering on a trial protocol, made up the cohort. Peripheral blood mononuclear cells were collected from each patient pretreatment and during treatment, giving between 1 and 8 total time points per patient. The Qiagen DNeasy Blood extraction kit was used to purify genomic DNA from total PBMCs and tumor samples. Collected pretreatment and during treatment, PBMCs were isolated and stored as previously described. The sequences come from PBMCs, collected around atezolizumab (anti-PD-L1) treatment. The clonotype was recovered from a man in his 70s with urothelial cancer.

The DNA reads TGTGCCAGCACAAAATACACAGGGGGCTTGGGTGAGCAGTTCTTC. Its product reads: CASTKYTGGLGEQFF. The receptor chain draws on TRBV11-2 and TRBJ2-1; 9 bases in the junction line up with TRBD1. V is pruned by 7 bases and J by 9 bases, leaving 13 bases of the junction without a gene match. The CDR3 covers 15 residues, taking in both the cysteine and the phenylalanine. Solely the CDR3 DNA is kept, with 45 bases framed from the first base. The germline V gene encodes CDR1 SGHAT and CDR2 FQNNGV.